A single sample gave rise to the 32 T cell receptor beta chains below, sequenced in a study of shared clonotypes between healthy human individuals. The assay was immunoSEQ multiplex PCR, and TCRdb's table has in-frame clones only and misses some. The table shows some 2 million clones, with about 95% occurring only once. Naivety among CD8 cells was defined by CD45RO negativity and positive CCR7 selection, thereby excluding terminally differentiated effector memory CD45RA+ cells. The sequenced sample consisted of naive CD8+ T cells sorted from blood. Receptors originate from a man between 18 and 35 years old in good health.

CDR3 nucleotides: TGTGCCAGCAGCCAAACAATCGACAGTCAAGAGACCCAGTACTTC. Amino acids: CASSQTIDSQETQYF. This chain uses TRBV14 with TRBJ2-5; D perhaps matches TRBD1 (5 bases). Trimming shortened V by 2 bases and J by 2 bases, and 12 bases separated the two germline ends. Germline CDR1 is SGHDN and CDR2 is FVKESK. The CDR3 totals 15 residues.

As to this clone: The same CDR3 can be traced to other DNA sequences in this sample. The chain links TRBV5-1 to TRBJ2-7; D gene unclear. Trimming removed 0 bases from V and 6 bases from J, with 10 bases in between. Germline CDR1 SGHRS, CDR2 YFSETQ. This CDR3 region has 13 residues. The CDR3 region has the DNA TGCGCCAGCAGCTTGGGTACATCTCCCGAGCAGTACTTC. This gives the protein CASSLGTSPEQYF.

The chain has TRBV19 and TRBJ1-1; D not certain. The V end lost 3 bases, the J end lost 5 bases, and 10 bases lay between the germline ends. The CDR3 runs to 13 residues. CDR1 is LNHDA and CDR2 is SQIVND in the germline V gene (reference sequence). DNA of the CDR3: TGTGCCAGTAGTATGGTCAGTGGAACTGAAGCTTTCTTT. Translation gives CASSMVSGTEAFF. Supplemented by reference TRBV19 and TRBJ1-1, the full variable domain reads DGGITQSPKYLFRKEGQNVTLSCEQNLNHDAMYWYRQDPGQGLRLIYYSQIVNDFQKGDIAEGYSVSREKKESFPLTVTSAQKNPTAFYLCASSMVSGTEAFFGQGTRLTVV.

This chain uses TRBV30 with TRBJ2-5; TRBD2 aligns across 8 bases. The trim removed 5 bases at V and 1 base at J, leaving 9 bases unmatched. CDR3 length: 15 residues. Germline CDR1 and CDR2: GTSNPN and SVGIG (reference sequence). The CDR3 protein is CAWSLAGGRQETQYF. DNA for the CDR3: TGTGCCTGGTCCCTCGCGGGGGGCCGCCAAGAGACCCAGTACTTC.

The rearrangement joins TRBV30 to TRBJ2-3, with TRBD2 as a possible D gene (6 bases). The CDR3 is 14 amino acids. V lost 4 bases and J lost 4, with 15 bases in between. Germline CDR1 is GTSNPN and CDR2 is SVGIG (reference sequence). The CDR3 spells CAWTLSGPPDTQYF. The DNA of the CDR3 is TGTGCCTGGACCCTAAGCGGGCCCCCAGATACGCAGTATTTT.

This chain connects TRBV9 to TRBJ2-3; no definite D call. There are 13 residues in the CDR3. V lost 6 bases, J lost 1 base, and 9 bases lay in between. Germline V gene sequence: CDR1 SGDLS, CDR2 YYNGEE. This CDR3 reads CASTRGGTDTQYF. CDR3 DNA sequence: TGTGCCAGCACCCGCGGCGGCACAGATACGCAGTATTTT.

J is TRBJ1-1 and V is TRBV18; maybe TRBD1 (6 bases). Per the germline V gene, CDR1 is KGHSH and CDR2 is LQKENI. There are 17 residues in the CDR3. The V end was cut by 4 bases, the J end by 1 base, with 19 bases between. The CDR3 is CASSLDRYSAGNTEAFF. The DNA for the CDR3 is TGTGCCAGCTCACTCGACAGGTATTCGGCGGGGAACACTGAAGCTTTCTTT. The full variable domain, its missing parts supplied by reference TRBV18 and TRBJ1-1, is NAGVMQNPRHLVRRRGQEARLRCSPMKGHSHVYWYRQLPEEGLKFMVYLQKENIIDESGMPKERFSAEFPKEGPSILRIQQVVRGDSAAYFCASSLDRYSAGNTEAFFGQGTRLTVV.

The chain couples TRBV11-3 to TRBJ2-2; D gene unclear. Germline V gene data show CDR1 as SGHNT and CDR2 as YENEEA. The V end was cut by 2 bases, the J end by 1 base, with 5 bases between. This CDR3 spans 14 amino acids. The CDR3 region has the DNA TGTGCCAGCAGCTTAACCTGGAACACCGGGGAGCTGTTTTTT. Amino acid sequence: CASSLTWNTGELFF.

This chain uses TRBV28 with TRBJ2-2; D call uncertain. There are 14 residues in the CDR3. Trimming left V 6 bases short and J 6 bases short, with 14 bases between. In germline, CDR1 is MDHEN, CDR2 SYDVKM. The CDR3 coding sequence is TGTGCCAGCAGCCTCCCGCAGGAGCCCGGGGAGCTGTTTTTT. Translation: CASSLPQEPGELFF. The full variable domain, its missing parts supplied by reference TRBV28 and TRBJ2-2, is DVKVTQSSRYLVKRTGEKVFLECVQDMDHENMFWYRQDPGLGLRLIYFSYDVKMKEKGDIPEGYSVSREKKERFSLILESASTNQTSMYLCASSLPQEPGELFFGEGSRLTVL.

V and J are TRBV2 and TRBJ2-1; possibly TRBD1 for D (6 bases). CDR1 and CDR2 from the germline V gene are SNHLY and FYNNEI. With 6 bases removed from V and 8 bases from J, the gap between germline ends came to 14 bases. The CDR3 extends over 13 amino acids. As DNA, the CDR3 is TGTGCCAGCAGGCGGACAGTCTGGGATGAGCAGTTCTTC. Protein product: CASRRTVWDEQFF.

The V and J genes are TRBV7-8 and TRBJ2-3; 14 nucleotides align to TRBD2. CDR3 size: 15 residues. J lost 6 bases, V lost 4 bases, and 3 bases had no gene match. The germline V gene has CDR1 SGHVS and CDR2 FQNEAQ. CDR3 amino acids: CASSSRTSGGDTQYF. In DNA form, the CDR3 reads TGTGCCAGCAGCTCGCGGACTAGCGGGGGGGATACGCAGTATTTT.

The chain recombines TRBV30 with TRBJ2-7; D call uncertain. This CDR3 is 18 amino acids long. V lost 2 bases and J lost 2, with 25 bases in between. The V gene's germline CDR1 is GTSNPN and CDR2 SVGIG (reference sequence). The CDR3 sequence: CAWSPVWAQRGTTYEQYF. CDR3 DNA sequence: TGTGCCTGGAGTCCCGTTTGGGCCCAGCGTGGTACGACCTACGAGCAGTACTTC.

The chain employs TRBV4-2 and TRBJ1-2; unclear D gene. V was pared by 0 bases and J by 8 bases, with 10 bases between. The CDR3 contains 13 residues. The germline gives CDR1 LGHNA, CDR2 YNFKEQ. CDR3 protein: CASSQEDGSGYTF. The DNA for the CDR3 is TGTGCCAGCAGCCAAGAAGACGGATCGGGCTACACCTTC.

This clone has more than one count but fewer than ten. Distinct nucleotide sequences in the sample also encode this CDR3. The J gene is TRBJ2-3, the V gene TRBV27; the D gene is possibly TRBD2 (5 bases). The CDR3 totals 12 residues. Trimming removed 3 bases at V and 8 bases at J, with 9 bases between. Per the germline V gene, CDR1 is MNHEY and CDR2 is SMNVEV (reference sequence). CDR3 in amino acids: CASSLGEGTQYF. The CDR3 DNA sequence: TGTGCCAGCAGTTTGGGCGAGGGTACGCAGTATTTT.

This clone has only a few counts. The sample contains more than one DNA sequence encoding this CDR3. The rearrangement uses TRBV7-9 and TRBJ1-6; D unclear. The CDR3 contains 11 residues. V lost 1 base, J lost 10 bases, and 2 bases lay in between. The germline gives CDR1 SEHNR, CDR2 FQNEAQ (reference sequence). The CDR3 is CASSLDSPLHF. In DNA, the CDR3 is TGTGCCAGCAGCTTAGACTCACCCCTCCACTTT.

The chain joins TRBV13 to TRBJ2-3, with 12 bases lining up with TRBD2. The CDR3 contains 16 residues. The V gene end was trimmed by 6 bases and the J gene end by 6 bases; junction bases not matched to a gene: 10. The germline gives CDR1 PRHDT, CDR2 FYEKMQ (reference sequence). CDR3 region: CASSESGLAGMDTQYF. The CDR3 region has the DNA TGTGCCAGCAGTGAGAGTGGACTAGCGGGAATGGATACGCAGTATTTT.

The chain carries TRBV14 and TRBJ2-7, with D uncertain. The CDR3 sequence is 15 residues long. Trimming took 0 bases from V and 3 from J, leaving 12 bases between them. Per germline, CDR1 SGHDN and CDR2 FVKESK. CDR3 in DNA: TGTGCCAGCAGCCAAGATCCAGAGGATGACTACGAGCAGTACTTC. It yields the protein CASSQDPEDDYEQYF.

V and J are TRBV7-9 and TRBJ2-3; D ambiguous. The CDR3 loop spans 12 amino acids. Trimming cost V 4 bases and J 5 bases, with 7 bases left between them. Germline CDR1 is SEHNR and CDR2 is FQNEAQ (reference sequence). The CDR3 spells CASSYSLDTQYF. The DNA for the CDR3 is TGTGCCAGCAGCTATTCTCTAGATACGCAGTATTTT.

The rearrangement joins TRBV4-1 to TRBJ2-7; 9 bases fit TRBD1. Per the germline V gene, CDR1 is MGHRA and CDR2 is YSYEKL. Losses at the gene ends were 1 base for V and 4 bases for J; bases not matched to a gene: 5. The CDR3 spans 15 residues. The CDR3 is CASSQGRGQGYEQYF. In DNA form, the CDR3 reads TGCGCCAGCAGCCAAGGGAGGGGACAGGGTTACGAGCAGTACTTC.

The V gene is TRBV7-6, the J gene TRBJ2-7; tentative D call: TRBD2 (5 bases). The CDR3 extends over 15 amino acids. The V gene lost 1 base and the J gene lost 0 bases, with 10 bases spanning the gap. Germline V gene lookup returns CDR1 SGHVS and CDR2 FNYEAQ. For the CDR3, the DNA is TGTGCCAGCAGCTTAGGCCGGGGTAGCTCCTACGAGCAGTACTTC. Its protein product is CASSLGRGSSYEQYF. Full variable domain (rest looked up from reference TRBV7-6 and TRBJ2-7): GAGVSQSPRYKVTKRGQDVALRCDPISGHVSLYWYRQALGQGPEFLTYFNYEAQQDKSGLPNDRFSAERPEGSISTLTIQRTEQRDSAMYRCASSLGRGSSYEQYFGPGTRLTVT.

On this clone itself: Distinct nucleotide sequences in the sample also encode this CDR3. The chain links TRBV27 to TRBJ2-3; D gene unclear. Trimming shortened V by 2 bases and J by 0 bases, and 3 bases separated the two germline ends. The V gene's germline CDR1 is MNHEY and CDR2 SMNVEV (reference sequence). The CDR3 covers 13 residues. CDR3 in amino acids: CASSLVSTDTQYF. CDR3 in DNA: TGTGCCAGCAGTTTAGTGAGCACAGATACGCAGTATTTT.

The chain employs TRBV23-1 and TRBJ1-5; D not certain. TRBV23-1 is labeled an ORF, and its function is uncertain. The CDR3 contains 17 residues. Trimming took off 6 bases at V and 2 bases at J, with 20 bases between the two ends. CDR3 in DNA: TGCGCCAGCAGCGACCGGAATTGGTGGAGAGGCAATCAGCCCCAGCATTTT. It specifies CASSDRNWWRGNQPQHF.

The V call is TRBV4-1, the J call TRBJ2-7; weak D call: TRBD2 (6 bases). This CDR3 contains 14 residues. V lost 1 base to trimming and J lost 5 bases, with 12 bases between them. Germline CDR1 is MGHRA and CDR2 is YSYEKL. This chain's CDR3 is CASSQAAGVNEQYF. Here the CDR3 DNA reads TGCGCCAGCAGCCAAGCAGCGGGTGTCAACGAGCAGTACTTC.

The rearrangement links TRBV11-2 to TRBJ2-7, with unresolved D. The CDR3 loop spans 13 amino acids. The germline V gene encodes CDR1 SGHAT and CDR2 FQNNGV. The germline V and J ends were trimmed by 1 base and 4 bases, with 8 bases remaining between them. The DNA of the CDR3 is TGTGCCAGCAGCTTAGTGGACGGTTACGAGCAGTACTTC. The encoded protein is CASSLVDGYEQYF.

The V and J genes are TRBV27 and TRBJ2-5; the D gene could be TRBD1 or TRBD2 (5 bases each). Trimming left V 1 base short and J 4 bases short, with 22 bases between. The V gene's germline CDR1 is MNHEY and CDR2 SMNVEV (reference sequence). This CDR3 has 18 residues. The CDR3 protein is CASSLLSLGSPGGETQYF. DNA of the CDR3: TGTGCCAGCAGTTTATTAAGCCTTGGTAGCCCTGGGGGAGAGACCCAGTACTTC.

This clone was recorded once. The rearrangement joins TRBV27 to TRBJ2-3; D unclear. CDR1 and CDR2 (germline): MNHEY, SMNVEV (reference sequence). This CDR3 contains 14 residues. Trimming stripped 1 base from V and 4 bases from J, with 9 bases between. DNA of the CDR3: TGTGCCAGCAGTTTATTTGGTCTCCCAGATACGCAGTATTTT. Translated, it gives CASSLFGLPDTQYF.

This clone appeared once. This chain joins TRBV5-6 and TRBJ1-2, with D possibly matching TRBD1 (6 bases). CDR3 size: 15 residues. V was pared by 0 bases and J by 5 bases, with 14 bases between. Germline V gives CDR1 SGHDT, CDR2 YYEEEE. CDR3 loop: CASSLEAGALYGYTF. The CDR3 DNA sequence: TGTGCCAGCAGCTTGGAGGCAGGGGCTCTATATGGCTACACCTTC.

This sequence joins TRBV10-2 and TRBJ2-7; 11 bases fit TRBD2. Germline-derived CDR1 and CDR2 are WSHSY and SAAADI. The CDR3 has 16 amino acids. The J segment lost 0 bases and the V segment lost 0 bases, leaving 1 base of the junction unmatched. The CDR3 here is CASSESGLAASYEQYF. Here the CDR3 DNA reads TGCGCCAGCAGTGAGTCGGGACTAGCGGCCTCCTACGAGCAGTACTTC.

The chain uses TRBV6-1 and TRBJ2-7, with D possibly matching TRBD1 (7 bases). V lost 6 bases and J 4 bases, leaving 16 bases between the germline ends. Germline CDR1 is MNHNS and CDR2 is SASEGT. This CDR3 has 14 residues. The CDR3 here is CASRADREVYEQYF. DNA of the CDR3: TGTGCCAGCAGAGCTGACAGGGAGGTTTACGAGCAGTACTTC.

The genes are TRBV15 and TRBJ2-3; 8 bases fit TRBD2. Germline values: CDR1 LNHNV, CDR2 YYDKDF (reference sequence). The CDR3 sequence is 17 residues long. Trimming cost V 1 base and J 1 base; bases outside gene matches: 7. The CDR3 sequence: CATSRAASGWGTDTQYF. The CDR3 DNA reads TGTGCCACCAGCAGAGCGGCTAGCGGGTGGGGCACAGATACGCAGTATTTT.

This clone occurred once. The sample has other DNA sequences that encode this CDR3 too. The chain recombines TRBV6-5 with TRBJ2-2, with D hard to call. CDR3 length: 13 residues. Germline-derived CDR1 and CDR2 are MNHEY and SVGAGI. V was cut by 0 bases and J by 7 bases, with 6 bases left in between. The CDR3 nucleotides read TGTGCCAGCAGTTACTCGTCCATCGGGGAGCTGTTTTTT. The encoded protein is CASSYSSIGELFF.

This chain connects TRBV13 to TRBJ2-1; 7 nucleotides match TRBD2. With V trimmed by 0 bases and J by 7 bases, 6 bases remained unmatched. The CDR3 totals 15 residues. Per germline, CDR1 PRHDT and CDR2 FYEKMQ (reference sequence). The CDR3 reads CASSLGHEGGNEQFF. The CDR3 DNA sequence: TGTGCCAGCAGCTTAGGCCACGAGGGAGGGAATGAGCAGTTCTTC.